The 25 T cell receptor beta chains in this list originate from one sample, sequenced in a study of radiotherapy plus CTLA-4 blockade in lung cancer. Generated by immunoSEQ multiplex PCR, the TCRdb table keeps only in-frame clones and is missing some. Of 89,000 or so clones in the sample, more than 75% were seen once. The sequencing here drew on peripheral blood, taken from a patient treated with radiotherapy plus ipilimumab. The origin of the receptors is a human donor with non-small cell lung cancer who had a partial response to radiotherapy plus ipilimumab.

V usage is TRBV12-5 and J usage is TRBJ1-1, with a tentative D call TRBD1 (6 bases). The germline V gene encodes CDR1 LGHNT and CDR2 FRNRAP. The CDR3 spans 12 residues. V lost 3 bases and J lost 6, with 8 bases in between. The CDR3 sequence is CASGLQGAEAFF. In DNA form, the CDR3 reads TGTGCTAGTGGTTTACAGGGAGCTGAAGCTTTCTTT. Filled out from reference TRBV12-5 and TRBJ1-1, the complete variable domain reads DARVTQTPRHKVTEMGQEVTMRCQPILGHNTVFWYRQTMMQGLELLAYFRNRAPLDDSGMPKDRFSAEMPDATLATLKIQPSEPRDSAVYFCASGLQGAEAFFGQGTRLTVV.

CDR3 sequence (DNA): TGTGCCAGCAGTTATTCGAGGGGGGGGGACTCCTACGAGCAGTACTTC. This sequence encodes CASSYSRGGDSYEQYF. The chain uses TRBV7-6 and TRBJ2-7; D is possibly TRBD2 (7 bases). Germline V gives CDR1 SGHVS, CDR2 FNYEAQ. Trimming took off 6 bases at V and 0 bases at J, with 18 bases between the two ends. The CDR3 totals 16 residues.

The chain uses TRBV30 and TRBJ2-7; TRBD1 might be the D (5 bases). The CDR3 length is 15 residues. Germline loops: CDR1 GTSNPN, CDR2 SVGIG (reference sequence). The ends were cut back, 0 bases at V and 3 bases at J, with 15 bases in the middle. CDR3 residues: CAWSVKGSGNYEQYF. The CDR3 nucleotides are TGTGCCTGGAGTGTAAAGGGGTCAGGCAACTACGAGCAGTACTTC.

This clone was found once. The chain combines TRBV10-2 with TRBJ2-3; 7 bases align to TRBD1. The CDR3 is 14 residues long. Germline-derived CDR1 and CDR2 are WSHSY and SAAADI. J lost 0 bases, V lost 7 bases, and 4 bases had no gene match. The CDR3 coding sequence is TGCGCCAGCAAGGGGACAGTGAGCACAGATACGCAGTATTTT. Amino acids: CASKGTVSTDTQYF.

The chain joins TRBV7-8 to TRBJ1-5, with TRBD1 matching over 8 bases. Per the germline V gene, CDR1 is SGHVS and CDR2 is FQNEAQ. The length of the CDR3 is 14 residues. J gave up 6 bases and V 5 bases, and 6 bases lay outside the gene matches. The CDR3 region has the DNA TGTGCCAGCAGCCTGCCAGGGGGCAGTCAGCCCCAGCATTTT. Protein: CASSLPGGSQPQHF.

The CDR3 region is CAWSRSNIQYF. The CDR3 DNA sequence: TGTGCCTGGTCCCGTAGTAACATTCAGTACTTC. The chain employs TRBV30 and TRBJ2-4; no definite D call. CDR1 GTSNPN and CDR2 SVGIG come from the germline V gene (reference sequence). CDR3 length equals 11 residues. The ends were cut back, 5 bases at V and 7 bases at J, with 9 bases in the middle.

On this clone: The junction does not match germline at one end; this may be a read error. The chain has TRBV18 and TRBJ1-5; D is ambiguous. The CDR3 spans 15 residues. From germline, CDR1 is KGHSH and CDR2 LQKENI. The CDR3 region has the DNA TGTGTCAGCTCACCGGGCTCTGGCCCCAATCAGCCCCAGCATTTT. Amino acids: CVSSPGSGPNQPQHF.

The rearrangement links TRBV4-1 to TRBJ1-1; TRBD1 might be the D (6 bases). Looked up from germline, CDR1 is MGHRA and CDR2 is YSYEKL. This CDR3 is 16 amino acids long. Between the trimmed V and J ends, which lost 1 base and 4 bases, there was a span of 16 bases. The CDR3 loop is CASSQVRPAQGTEAFF. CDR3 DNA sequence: TGCGCCAGCAGCCAAGTCAGACCCGCACAGGGCACTGAAGCTTTCTTT.

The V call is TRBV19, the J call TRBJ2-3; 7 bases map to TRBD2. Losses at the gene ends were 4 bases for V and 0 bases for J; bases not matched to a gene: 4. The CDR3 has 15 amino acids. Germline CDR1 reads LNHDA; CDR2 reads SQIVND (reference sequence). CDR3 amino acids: CASSTPAGSTDTQYF. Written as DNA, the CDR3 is TGTGCCAGTAGTACGCCAGCGGGAAGCACAGATACGCAGTATTTT.

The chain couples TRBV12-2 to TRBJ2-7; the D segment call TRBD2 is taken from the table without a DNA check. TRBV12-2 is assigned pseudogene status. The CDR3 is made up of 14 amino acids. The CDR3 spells CASRLVVAASEQYF. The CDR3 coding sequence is TGTGCAAGTCGCTTAGTGGTGGCGGCTTCCGAGCAGTACTTC.

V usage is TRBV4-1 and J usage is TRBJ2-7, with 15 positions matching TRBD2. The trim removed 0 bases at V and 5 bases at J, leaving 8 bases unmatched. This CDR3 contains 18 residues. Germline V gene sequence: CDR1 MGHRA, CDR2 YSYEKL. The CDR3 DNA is TGCGCCAGCAGCCAAGACCCCGGGACTAGCGGGAGGAGGAACGAGCAGTACTTC. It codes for CASSQDPGTSGRRNEQYF.

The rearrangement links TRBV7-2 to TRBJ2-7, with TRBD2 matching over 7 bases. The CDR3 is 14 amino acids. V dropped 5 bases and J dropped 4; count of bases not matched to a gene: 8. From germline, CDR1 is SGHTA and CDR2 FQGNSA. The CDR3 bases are TGTGCCAGCAGCCTACTAGGGAGGGAGTACGAGCAGTACTTC. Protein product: CASSLLGREYEQYF. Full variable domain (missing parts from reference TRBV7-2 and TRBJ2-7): GAGVSQSPSNKVTEKGKDVELRCDPISGHTALYWYRQSLGQGLEFLIYFQGNSAPDKSGLPSDRFSAERTGGSVSTLTIQRTQQEDSAVYLCASSLLGREYEQYFGPGTRLTVT.

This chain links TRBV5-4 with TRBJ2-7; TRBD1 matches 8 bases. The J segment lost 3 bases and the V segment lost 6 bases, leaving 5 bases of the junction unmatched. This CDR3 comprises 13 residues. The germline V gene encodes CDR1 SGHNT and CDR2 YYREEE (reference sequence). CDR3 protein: CASTDRGSYEQYF. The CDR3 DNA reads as TGTGCCAGCACCGACAGGGGAAGCTACGAGCAGTACTTC.

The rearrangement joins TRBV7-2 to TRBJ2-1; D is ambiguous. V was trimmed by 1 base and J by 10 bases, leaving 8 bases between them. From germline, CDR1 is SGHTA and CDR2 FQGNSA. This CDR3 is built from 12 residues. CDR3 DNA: TGTGCCAGCAGCTTAGGGCTCGGGGAGCAGTTCTTC. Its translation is CASSLGLGEQFF.

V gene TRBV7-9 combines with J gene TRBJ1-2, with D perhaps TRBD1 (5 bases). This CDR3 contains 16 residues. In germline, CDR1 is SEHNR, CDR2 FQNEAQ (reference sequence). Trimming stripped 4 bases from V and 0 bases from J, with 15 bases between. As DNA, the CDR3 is TGTGCCAGCAGCTCCCCCCTACAGGAAGCTAACTATGGCTACACCTTC. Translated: CASSSPLQEANYGYTF. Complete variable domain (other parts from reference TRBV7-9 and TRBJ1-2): DTGVSQNPRHKITKRGQNVTFRCDPISEHNRLYWYRQTLGQGPEFLTYFQNEAQLEKSRLLSDRFSAERPKGSFSTLEIQRTEQGDSAMYLCASSSPLQEANYGYTFGSGTRLTVV.

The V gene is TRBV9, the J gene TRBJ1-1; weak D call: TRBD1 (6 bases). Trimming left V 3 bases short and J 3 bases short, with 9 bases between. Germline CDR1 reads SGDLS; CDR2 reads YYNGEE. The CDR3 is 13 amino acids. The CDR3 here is CASSAGVDTEAFF. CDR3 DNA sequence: TGTGCCAGCAGCGCAGGGGTGGACACTGAAGCTTTCTTT.

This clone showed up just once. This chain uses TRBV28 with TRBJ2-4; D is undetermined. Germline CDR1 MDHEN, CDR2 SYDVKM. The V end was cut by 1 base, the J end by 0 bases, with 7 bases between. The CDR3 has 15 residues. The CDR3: CASSLLSLAKNIQYF. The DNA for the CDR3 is TGTGCCAGCAGTTTATTGAGTTTAGCCAAAAACATTCAGTACTTC.

CDR3 DNA: TGTGCCAGCAGTGCGGACGGAGGCGGAGAGCAGTACTTC. Protein sequence: CASSADGGGEQYF. The chain combines TRBV6-4 with TRBJ2-7; a possible D gene is TRBD2 (5 bases). The CDR3 consists of 13 residues. From germline, CDR1 is MRHNA and CDR2 SNTAGT. The V and J ends lost 4 bases and 7 bases respectively, with 14 bases between them.

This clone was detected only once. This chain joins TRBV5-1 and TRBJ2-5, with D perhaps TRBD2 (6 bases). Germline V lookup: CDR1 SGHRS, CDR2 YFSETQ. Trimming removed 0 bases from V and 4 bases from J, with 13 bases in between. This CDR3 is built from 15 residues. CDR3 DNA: TGCGCCAGCAGCTTGGCCGGGGGAGTTGGAGAGACCCAGTACTTC. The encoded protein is CASSLAGGVGETQYF.

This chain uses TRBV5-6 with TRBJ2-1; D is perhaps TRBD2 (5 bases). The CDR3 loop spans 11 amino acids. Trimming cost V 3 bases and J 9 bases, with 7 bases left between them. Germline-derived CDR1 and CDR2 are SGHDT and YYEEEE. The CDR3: CASSYEGEQFF. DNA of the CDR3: TGTGCCAGCAGCTATGAGGGTGAGCAGTTCTTC.

Here the CDR3 reads CASSFSSGAYNEQFF. Here the CDR3 DNA reads TGTGCCAGCAGCTTCTCTAGCGGGGCCTACAATGAGCAGTTCTTC. The genes are TRBV7-3 and TRBJ2-1; 9 bases fit TRBD2. J lost 2 bases, V lost 3 bases, and 2 bases had no gene match. The CDR3 consists of 15 residues. Germline V CDR1 and CDR2: SGHTA, FQGTGA.

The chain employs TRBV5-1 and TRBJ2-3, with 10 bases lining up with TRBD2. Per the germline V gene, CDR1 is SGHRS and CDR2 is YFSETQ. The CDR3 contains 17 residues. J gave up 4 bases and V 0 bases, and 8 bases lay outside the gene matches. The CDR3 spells CASSLGLAGALPDTQYF. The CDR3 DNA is TGCGCCAGCAGCTTGGGCCTAGCGGGAGCTCTGCCAGATACGCAGTATTTT.

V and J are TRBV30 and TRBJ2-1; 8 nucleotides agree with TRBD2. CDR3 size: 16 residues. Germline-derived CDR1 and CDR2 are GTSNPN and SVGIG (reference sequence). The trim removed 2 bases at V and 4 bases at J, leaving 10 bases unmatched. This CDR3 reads CAWSFSGRGVYNEQFF. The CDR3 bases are TGTGCCTGGAGTTTCAGCGGGAGAGGAGTTTACAATGAGCAGTTCTTC.

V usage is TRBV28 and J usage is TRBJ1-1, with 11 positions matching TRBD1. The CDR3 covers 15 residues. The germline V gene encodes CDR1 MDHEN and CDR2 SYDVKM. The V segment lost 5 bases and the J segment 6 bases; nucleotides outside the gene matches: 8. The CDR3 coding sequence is TGTGCCAGCAGTGATGCCGGGACAGGGGGTCCTGAAGCTTTCTTT. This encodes CASSDAGTGGPEAFF.

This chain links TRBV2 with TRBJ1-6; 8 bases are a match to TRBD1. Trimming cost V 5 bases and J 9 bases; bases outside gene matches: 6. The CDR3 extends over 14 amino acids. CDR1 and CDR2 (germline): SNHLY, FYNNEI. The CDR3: CASSPDRDISPLHF. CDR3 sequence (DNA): TGTGCCAGCAGTCCGGACAGGGATATTTCACCCCTCCACTTT.